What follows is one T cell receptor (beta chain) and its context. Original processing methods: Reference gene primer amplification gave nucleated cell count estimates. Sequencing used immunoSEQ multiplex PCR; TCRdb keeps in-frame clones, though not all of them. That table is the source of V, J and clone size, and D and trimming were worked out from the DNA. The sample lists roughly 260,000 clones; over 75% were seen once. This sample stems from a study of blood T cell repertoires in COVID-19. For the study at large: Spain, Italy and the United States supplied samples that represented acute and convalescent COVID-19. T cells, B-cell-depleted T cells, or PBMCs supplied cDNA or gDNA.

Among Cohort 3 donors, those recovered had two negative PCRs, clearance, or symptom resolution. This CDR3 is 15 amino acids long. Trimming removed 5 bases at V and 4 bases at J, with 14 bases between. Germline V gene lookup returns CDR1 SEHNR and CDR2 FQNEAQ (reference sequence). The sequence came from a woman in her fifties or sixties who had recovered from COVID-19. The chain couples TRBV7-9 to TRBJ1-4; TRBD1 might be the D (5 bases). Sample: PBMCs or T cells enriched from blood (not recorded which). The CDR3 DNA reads TGTGCCAGCAGCCCATGGGGGGGTAATAATGAAAAACTGTTTTTT. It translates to CASSPWGGNNEKLFF.